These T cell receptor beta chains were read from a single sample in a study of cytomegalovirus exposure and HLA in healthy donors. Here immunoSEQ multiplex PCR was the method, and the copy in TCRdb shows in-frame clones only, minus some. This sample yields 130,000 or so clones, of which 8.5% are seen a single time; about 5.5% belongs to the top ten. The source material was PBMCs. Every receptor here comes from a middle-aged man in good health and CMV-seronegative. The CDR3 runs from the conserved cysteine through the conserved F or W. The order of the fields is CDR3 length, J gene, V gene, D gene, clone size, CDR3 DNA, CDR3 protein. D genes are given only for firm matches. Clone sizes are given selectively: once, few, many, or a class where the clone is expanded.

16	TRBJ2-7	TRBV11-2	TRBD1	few	TGTGCCAGCAGCTTAGGTCGGGACAGGGGACGATACGAGCAGTACTTC	CASSLGRDRGRYEQYF
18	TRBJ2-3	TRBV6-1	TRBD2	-	TGTGCCAGCAGTGAACGGCGGGGGGGGCCTCTGGACACAGATACGCAGTATTTT	CASSERRGGPLDTDTQYF
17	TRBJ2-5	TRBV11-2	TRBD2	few	TGTGCCAGCAGCTTTAGATCTAGCGGGGGAGTCCAAGAGACCCAGTACTTC	CASSFRSSGGVQETQYF
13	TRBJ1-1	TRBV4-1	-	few	TGCGCCAGCAGCCAAGCGCGGGACACTGAAGCTTTCTTT	CASSQARDTEAFF
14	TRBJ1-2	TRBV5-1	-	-	TGCGCCAGCAGCTTGGTACCGGGTAACTATGGCTACACCTTC	CASSLVPGNYGYTF
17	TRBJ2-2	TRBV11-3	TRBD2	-	TGTGCCAGCGCCCTCGGGGGGCTAGCGGGGAACACCGGGGAGCTGTTTTTT	CASALGGLAGNTGELFF
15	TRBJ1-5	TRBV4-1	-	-	TGCGCCAGCAGCCAAGGGGCCGATAGCAATCAGCCCCAGCATTTT	CASSQGADSNQPQHF
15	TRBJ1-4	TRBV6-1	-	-	TGTGCCAGCGGGGGGAGGGAGCCAACTAATGAAAAACTGTTTTTT	CASGGREPTNEKLFF
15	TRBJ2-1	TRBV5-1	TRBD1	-	TGCGCCAGCAGCCGTGGACAGGGATCGCTCAATGAGCAGTTCTTC	CASSRGQGSLNEQFF
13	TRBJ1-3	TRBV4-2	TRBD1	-	TGTGCCAGCAGCCAGGGACAGGGGGACACCATATATTTT	CASSQGQGDTIYF
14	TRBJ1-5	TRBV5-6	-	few	TGTGCCAGCAGTAATTGGGGGGGGAATCAGCCCCAGCATTTT	CASSNWGGNQPQHF
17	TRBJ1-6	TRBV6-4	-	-	TGTGCCAGCAGTTACAGAGGGCAGAGCTCCTATAATTCACCCCTCCACTTT	CASSYRGQSSYNSPLHF
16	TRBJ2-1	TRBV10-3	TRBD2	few	TGTGCCATCAGTGAGTCCGGCGGGGGGGCGGTCAATGAGCAGTTCTTC	CAISESGGGAVNEQFF
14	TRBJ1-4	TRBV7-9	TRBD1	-	TGTGCCAGCATCCAGGGGGGCACTAATGAAAAACTGTTTTTT	CASIQGGTNEKLFF
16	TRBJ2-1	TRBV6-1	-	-	TGTGCCAGCAGTGACGCGGGACGTAGCTCCTACAATGAGCAGTTCTTC	CASSDAGRSSYNEQFF
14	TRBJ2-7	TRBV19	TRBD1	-	TGTGCCAGTAGTATTGGACAGGGTTCCTACGAGCAGTACTTC	CASSIGQGSYEQYF
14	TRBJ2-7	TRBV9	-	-	TGTGCCAGCAGCCCGCGGGTTGGGTCCCACGAGCAGTACTTC	CASSPRVGSHEQYF
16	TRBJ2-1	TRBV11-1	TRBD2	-	TGTGCCAGCAGCCCCCGGGGTCTAGCGGGGGGCGATGAGCAGTTCTTC	CASSPRGLAGGDEQFF
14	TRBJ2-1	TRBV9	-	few	TGTGCCAGCAGCGTAGAGACATGGGACAATGAGCAGTTCTTC	CASSVETWDNEQFF
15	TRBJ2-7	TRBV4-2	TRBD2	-	TGTGCCAGCAGCCAAGAGTGGCTAGCGGGTGGGGAGCAGTACTTC	CASSQEWLAGGEQYF
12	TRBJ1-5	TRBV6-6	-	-	TGTGCCAGCGGCGGGGGGAATCAGCCCCAGCATTTT	CASGGGNQPQHF
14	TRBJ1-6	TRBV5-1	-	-	TGCGCCAGCAGCTTAAGCCCCCAAGATTCACCCCTCCACTTT	CASSLSPQDSPLHF
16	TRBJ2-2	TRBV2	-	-	TGTGCCAGCAGATCTCCATTTACAAAGAACACCGGGGAGCTGTTTTTT	CASRSPFTKNTGELFF
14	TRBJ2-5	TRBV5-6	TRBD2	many	TGTGCCAGCAGCCTACTAGCGGGGGAAGAGACCCAGTACTTC	CASSLLAGEETQYF
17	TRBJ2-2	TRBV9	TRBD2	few	TGTGCCAGCAGCCCCCGGGGTAGCGGGGGGTACGACGGGGAGCTGTTTTTT	CASSPRGSGGYDGELFF
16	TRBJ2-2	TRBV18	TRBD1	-	TGTGCCAGCTCACCAAGGACAGGGATGAACACCGGGGAGCTGTTTTTT	CASSPRTGMNTGELFF
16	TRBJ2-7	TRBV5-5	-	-	TGTGCCAGCAGCAAAGGGGCAGGCAGCAGCTCCTACGAGCAGTACTTC	CASSKGAGSSSYEQYF
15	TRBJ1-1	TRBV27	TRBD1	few	TGTGCCAGCAGTTTCGGGACAGCCCCTATGGCTGAAGCTTTCTTT	CASSFGTAPMAEAFF
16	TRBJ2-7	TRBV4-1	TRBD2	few	TGCGCCAGCAGCCAAGAGATAGCGGGGGCGAACTACGAGCAGTACTTC	CASSQEIAGANYEQYF
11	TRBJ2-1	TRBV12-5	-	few	TGTGCTAGTGGTTTACACCATGAGCAGTTCTTC	CASGLHHEQFF
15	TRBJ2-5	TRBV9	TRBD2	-	TGTGCCAGCAGCGTCCTAGCGGGGAGGCAAGAGACCCAGTACTTC	CASSVLAGRQETQYF
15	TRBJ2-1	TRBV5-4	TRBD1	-	TGTGCCAGCAGCTGGGGGGACAGGCCGATAAATGAGCAGTTCTTC	CASSWGDRPINEQFF
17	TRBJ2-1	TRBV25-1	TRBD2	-	TGTGCCAGCAGTGACCCTAGCGGGGGGGCCTTGTACAATGAGCAGTTCTTC	CASSDPSGGALYNEQFF
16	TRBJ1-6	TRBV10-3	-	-	TGTGCCATCAGTGAGTCGGAGGGCTCCTATAATTCACCCCTCCACTTT	CAISESEGSYNSPLHF
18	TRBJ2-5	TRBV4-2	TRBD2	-	TGTGCCAGCAGCCCTACCGGACTAGCGGGGCCGGAGGGTGAGACCCAGTACTTC	CASSPTGLAGPEGETQYF
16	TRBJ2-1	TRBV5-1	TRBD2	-	TGCGCCAGCAGCTTGGGTGGCGGGGGGATAAACAATGAGCAGTTCTTC	CASSLGGGGINNEQFF
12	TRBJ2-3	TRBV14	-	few	TGTGCCAGCAGCGACTACACAGATACGCAGTATTTT	CASSDYTDTQYF
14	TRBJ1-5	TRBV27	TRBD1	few	TGTGCCAGCAGCCCCCAGGGGGCGAATCAGCCCCAGCATTTT	CASSPQGANQPQHF
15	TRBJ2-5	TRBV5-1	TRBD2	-	TGCGCCAGCAGCTTGGGACGGGGGGTGGAAGAGACCCAGTACTTC	CASSLGRGVEETQYF
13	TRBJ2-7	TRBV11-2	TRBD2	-	TGTGCCAGCAGCCGGAGCGGGGAGGGGGAGCAGTACTTC	CASSRSGEGEQYF
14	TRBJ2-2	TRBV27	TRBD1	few	TGTGCCAGCAGTCCGTACAGGGGGACCGGGGAGCTGTTTTTT	CASSPYRGTGELFF
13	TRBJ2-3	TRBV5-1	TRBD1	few	TGCGCCACTTCGGGACAGGGGATAGATACGCAGTATTTT	CATSGQGIDTQYF
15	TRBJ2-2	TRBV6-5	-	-	TGTGCCAGCAGTTATAGGGGGGGCGCAAGCGGGGAGCTGTTTTTT	CASSYRGGASGELFF
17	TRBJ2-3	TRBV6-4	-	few	TGTGCCAGCAGTGACGGGTTAGCGGCAACTAGCACAGATACGCAGTATTTT	CASSDGLAATSTDTQYF
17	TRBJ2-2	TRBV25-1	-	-	TGTGCCAGCAGGAATCACACCATCACGCCGAACACCGGGGAGCTGTTTTTT	CASRNHTITPNTGELFF
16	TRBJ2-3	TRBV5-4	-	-	TGTGCCAGCAGCCAAAATGGAAAGCGAATCATAGATACGCAGTATTTT	CASSQNGKRIIDTQYF
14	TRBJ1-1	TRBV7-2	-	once	TGTGCCAGCAGCTTTCAGGGATTGAACACTGAAGCTTTCTTT	CASSFQGLNTEAFF
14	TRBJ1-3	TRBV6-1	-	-	TGTGCCAGCGAGGGAACGGTTACTGGAAACACCATATATTTT	CASEGTVTGNTIYF
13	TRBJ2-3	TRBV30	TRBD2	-	TGTGCCTGGGGACTAGCGGGGGTTGATACGCAGTATTTT	CAWGLAGVDTQYF
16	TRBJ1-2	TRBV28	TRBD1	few	TGTGCCAGCAGTTCCCTCAGGGGGCTCACGAACTATGGCTACACCTTC	CASSSLRGLTNYGYTF
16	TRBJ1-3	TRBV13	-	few	TGTGCCAGCAGTTCTAAAAGACAGGACTCTGGAAACACCATATATTTT	CASSSKRQDSGNTIYF
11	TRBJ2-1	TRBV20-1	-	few	TGCAGTGGGACAGTCTCCAATGAGCAGTTCTTC	CSGTVSNEQFF
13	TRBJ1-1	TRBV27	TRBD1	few	TGTGCCAGCAGTTTCCGGGACAGGGGGGGTTGGATCTTT	CASSFRDRGGWIF
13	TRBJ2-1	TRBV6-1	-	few	TGTGCCAGCAGTGAAAACTGGTACAATGAGCAGTTCTTC	CASSENWYNEQFF
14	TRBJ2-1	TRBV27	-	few	TGTGCCAGCAGTTTGGATGGGGCCCCCCTTGAGCAGTTCTTC	CASSLDGAPLEQFF